This T cell receptor (beta chain) is from a study of T cells after yellow fever vaccination. Overall study findings and caveats: Sorted repertoires could include abundant contaminating clonotypes from bulk cells.

Germline V gene lookup returns CDR1 SGHDT and CDR2 YYEEEE. The CDR3 has 17 residues. The ends were cut back, 0 bases at V and 2 bases at J, with 16 bases in the middle. TCRdb processed the 5' RACE reads anew with MiXCR; each CDR3 protein has one entry. The sample carries 300,000 to 350,000 distinct CDR3 sequences, roughly 8.6% recorded once. This clonotype was observed many times. What it binds is unknown. This sample comprised PBMCs, obtained roughly 45 days after the first yellow fever vaccination. The clonotype was recovered from a young man who received the YFV17D yellow fever vaccine. This chain uses TRBV5-6 with TRBJ2-3; D not certain. CDR3 nucleotides: TGTGCCAGCAGCTTGGGGATGAGTACCGTTTTCACAGATACGCAGTATTTT. This gives the protein CASSLGMSTVFTDTQYF.